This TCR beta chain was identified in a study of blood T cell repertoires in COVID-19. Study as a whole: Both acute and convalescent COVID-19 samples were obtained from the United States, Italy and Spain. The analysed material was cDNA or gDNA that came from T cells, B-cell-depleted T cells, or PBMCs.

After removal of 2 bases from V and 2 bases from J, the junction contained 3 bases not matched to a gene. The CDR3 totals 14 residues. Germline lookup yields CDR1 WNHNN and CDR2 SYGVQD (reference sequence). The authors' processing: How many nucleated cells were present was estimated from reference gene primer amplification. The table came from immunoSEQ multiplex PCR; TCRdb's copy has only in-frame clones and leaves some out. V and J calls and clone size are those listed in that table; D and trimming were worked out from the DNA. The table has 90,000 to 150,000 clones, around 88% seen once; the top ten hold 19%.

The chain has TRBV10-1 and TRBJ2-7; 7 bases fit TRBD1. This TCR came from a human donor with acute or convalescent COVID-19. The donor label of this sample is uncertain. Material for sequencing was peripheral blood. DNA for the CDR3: TGCGCCAGCAGTGAGGTGGGACAGACCTACGAGCAGTACTTC. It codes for CASSEVGQTYEQYF.